The 31 T cell receptor beta chains reported below all come from one sample, sequenced in a study of breast tumors, draining lymph nodes, adjacent tissues. Breast cancer patients provided tissue from their axillary draining lymph nodes. TCRdb reprocessed the multiplex PCR reads via MiXCR and lists one record per CDR3 protein. The sample shows 170,000 or so distinct CDR3 sequences, about 30% of them seen only once. Sequencing input: axillary lymph node tissue. The receptors here all came from a female donor with breast cancer. Some clones in this sample may be carry-over from other donors' samples.

This clonotype was detected ten times or more. The chain couples TRBV7-2 to TRBJ2-7; weak D call: TRBD1 (5 bases). Germline V CDR1 and CDR2: SGHTA, FQGNSA. The CDR3 is 14 amino acids. Trimming cost V 1 base and J 4 bases, with 11 bases left between them. The CDR3 loop reads CASSLEPQGYEQYF. The CDR3, as DNA: TGTGCCAGCAGCTTAGAACCCCAGGGTTACGAGCAGTACTTC.

This clonotype was seen only a few times. This could be a read error, since a much larger clone is one nucleotide away. V and J are TRBV7-6 and TRBJ2-5; TRBD1 aligns across 8 bases. This CDR3 is 17 amino acids long. The germline CDR1 and CDR2 sequences are SGHVS and FNYEAQ. The CDR3 region has the DNA TGTGCCAGCAGCTCAAGTAGGAGGGACAGGTCACAAGAGCCCCAGTACTTC. As protein: CASSSSRRDRSQEPQYF.

This chain connects TRBV20-1 to TRBJ2-1; weak D call: TRBD1 (6 bases). V gave up 6 bases and J gave up 3 bases, with 12 bases separating them. From germline, CDR1 is DFQATT and CDR2 SNEGSKA (reference sequence). CDR3 length: 13 amino acids. CDR3 nucleotides: TGCAGTGCCAGACAGGTAAACTACAATGAGCAGTTCTTC. This codes for CSARQVNYNEQFF.

This clonotype was seen ten or more times. J is TRBJ1-6 and V is TRBV7-2, with D possibly matching TRBD1 (5 bases). Germline CDR1 and CDR2: SGHTA and FQGNSA. This CDR3 has 14 residues. Trimming shortened V by 1 base and J by 10 bases, and 11 bases separated the two germline ends. CDR3 loop: CASSLERGRSPLHF. As DNA, the CDR3 is TGTGCCAGCAGCTTAGAAAGGGGTAGGTCACCCCTCCACTTT. Drawing the rest from reference TRBV7-2 and TRBJ1-6, the complete variable domain is GAGVSQSPSNKVTEKGKDVELRCDPISGHTALYWYRQSLGQGLEFLIYFQGNSAPDKSGLPSDRFSAERTGGSVSTLTIQRTQQEDSAVYLCASSLERGRSPLHFGNGTRLTVT.

This clonotype was found many times. CDR3 sequence: CASSPGQGPLYEQYF. The DNA for the CDR3 is TGCGCCAGCAGCCCCGGACAGGGCCCCCTCTACGAGCAGTACTTC. The chain couples TRBV5-1 to TRBJ2-7, with 8 bases identical to TRBD1. This CDR3 spans 15 amino acids. Losses at the gene ends were 4 bases for V and 3 bases for J; bases not matched to a gene: 9. CDR1 and CDR2 from the germline V gene are SGHRS and YFSETQ. Full variable domain (remainder filled in from reference TRBV5-1 and TRBJ2-7): KAGVTQTPRYLIKTRGQQVTLSCSPISGHRSVSWYQQTPGQGLQFLFEYFSETQRNKGNFPGRFSGRQFSNSRSEMNVSTLELGDSALYLCASSPGQGPLYEQYFGPGTRLTVT.

The V call is TRBV6-5, the J call TRBJ2-7, with TRBD1 matching 11 bases. The CDR3 length is 16 residues. The germline V gene has CDR1 MNHEY and CDR2 SVGAGI. Germline trimming cut 5 bases from V and 6 bases from J; bases unmatched to any gene: 12. CDR3 sequence reads: CASSHGQGAILREQYF. In DNA form, the CDR3 reads TGTGCCAGCAGTCACGGACAGGGGGCGATACTCCGCGAGCAGTACTTC.

This clonotype was detected only a few times. V usage is TRBV6-1 and J usage is TRBJ2-5; TRBD1 is a possible D gene (6 bases). The CDR3 contains 13 residues. Germline CDR1 and CDR2: MNHNS and SASEGT. V dropped 6 bases and J dropped 2 bases, with 10 bases sitting between them. The CDR3 DNA follows: TGTGCCAGCAGGGGGACACTACAAGAGACCCAGTACTTC. Protein product: CASRGTLQETQYF.

This clonotype was counted many times. The CDR3 DNA follows: TGCGCCAGCAGCCGCAACGAGGCCAACACCGGGGAGCTGTTTTTT. The encoded protein is CASSRNEANTGELFF. The chain couples TRBV4-1 to TRBJ2-2; D is uncertain. V was trimmed by 4 bases and J by 2 bases, leaving 11 bases between them. There are 15 residues in the CDR3. Looked up from germline, CDR1 is MGHRA and CDR2 is YSYEKL.

Many counts were recorded for this clonotype. The V call is TRBV20-1, the J call TRBJ1-6; a weak D match, TRBD1 (6 bases). CDR3 length: 18 amino acids. V was pared by 2 bases and J by 6 bases, with 23 bases between. Looked up from germline, CDR1 is DFQATT and CDR2 is SNEGSKA (reference sequence). Here the CDR3 DNA reads TGCAGTGCTAGACCTACCCAGAACAGACCAGGGGCTAATTCACCCCTCCACTTT. It codes for CSARPTQNRPGANSPLHF.

This clonotype was seen many times. The V gene is TRBV2, the J gene TRBJ2-1; possibly TRBD1 for D (6 bases). V was shortened by 6 bases and J by 6 bases, with 15 bases between the two germline ends. Germline-derived CDR1 and CDR2 are SNHLY and FYNNEI. The CDR3 sequence is 14 residues long. The CDR3 here is CASRRRDKINEQFF. As DNA, the CDR3 is TGTGCCAGCAGACGCCGGGACAAAATCAATGAGCAGTTCTTC.

This clonotype was detected many times. The chain employs TRBV19 and TRBJ1-4, with D unclear. The germline gives CDR1 LNHDA, CDR2 SQIVND (reference sequence). Trimming pared 1 base from V and 6 bases from J, leaving 12 bases between. The CDR3 runs 15 residues. The CDR3 reads CASSIVYGQYEKLFF. The CDR3 DNA is TGTGCCAGTAGTATAGTGTACGGCCAATATGAAAAACTGTTTTTT. Full variable domain (missing parts from reference TRBV19 and TRBJ1-4): DGGITQSPKYLFRKEGQNVTLSCEQNLNHDAMYWYRQDPGQGLRLIYYSQIVNDFQKGDIAEGYSVSREKKESFPLTVTSAQKNPTAFYLCASSIVYGQYEKLFFGSGTQLSVL.

Ten or more counts support this clonotype. The rearrangement links TRBV20-1 to TRBJ1-2, with 7 bases matching TRBD1. CDR1 is DFQATT, CDR2 SNEGSKA, per germline (reference sequence). The CDR3 has 16 residues. The ends lost 6 bases at V and 4 bases at J; junction bases unmatched: 17. Here the CDR3 reads CSATPRTGKGGYGYTF. The CDR3 region has the DNA TGCAGTGCAACCCCTAGGACAGGCAAGGGGGGCTATGGCTACACCTTC.

The gene calls are TRBV4-2 and TRBJ1-5; D unresolved. The V gene lost 0 bases and the J gene lost 14 bases, with 11 bases spanning the gap. The CDR3 length is 12 residues. CDR1 is LGHNA and CDR2 is YNFKEQ in the germline V gene. CDR3 residues: CASSQEGYNEHF. CDR3 DNA: TGTGCCAGCAGCCAAGAGGGATACAATGAGCATTTT.

This chain links TRBV12-3 or TRBV12-4 with TRBJ2-3; TRBD1 matches at 8 bases. The CDR3 runs to 16 residues. V lost 8 bases, J lost 6 bases, and 16 bases stayed unmatched. This chain's CDR3 is CASSATGAGNVDTQYF. For the CDR3, the DNA is TGTGCCAGCTCTGCGACAGGGGCAGGGAACGTCGATACGCAGTATTTT.

This clonotype was detected many times. This chain uses TRBV19 with TRBJ2-1, with 8 positions matching TRBD1. J gave up 3 bases and V 2 bases, and 3 bases lay outside the gene matches. Germline V lookup: CDR1 LNHDA, CDR2 SQIVND (reference sequence). This CDR3 comprises 15 residues. The CDR3 sequence is CASSISTGGYNEQFF. In nucleotides, the CDR3 is TGTGCCAGTAGTATATCCACAGGGGGCTACAATGAGCAGTTCTTC.

This clonotype was observed many times. The V gene is TRBV10-2, the J gene TRBJ1-3; D unclear. The V end was cut by 5 bases, the J end by 2 bases, with 19 bases between. Looked up from germline, CDR1 is WSHSY and CDR2 is SAAADI. This CDR3 is 17 amino acids long. The chain's CDR3 is CASSSGRESRAGNTIYF. The CDR3 nucleotides are TGCGCCAGCAGTTCCGGGAGGGAGAGTAGAGCTGGAAACACCATATATTTT.

There are a few counts of this clonotype. This rearrangement joins TRBV3-1 to TRBJ2-3, with unresolved D. Trimming cost V 0 bases and J 9 bases, with 16 bases left between them. This CDR3 contains 15 residues. Germline V gene sequence: CDR1 LGHDT, CDR2 YNNKEL (reference sequence). This CDR3 is CASSQERTQVSTQYF. The CDR3 bases are TGTGCCAGCAGCCAAGAAAGAACGCAGGTCAGCACGCAGTATTTT.

This clonotype was seen only once. This chain joins TRBV5-1 and TRBJ1-4; weak D call: TRBD1 (5 bases). CDR1 and CDR2 from the germline V gene are SGHRS and YFSETQ. Deletions cut 5 bases from V and 8 bases from J, with 19 bases between. The CDR3 runs 15 residues. This CDR3 reads CASRFGRGFGEKLFF. The CDR3 DNA reads TGCGCCAGCAGGTTCGGGAGGGGATTTGGAGAAAAACTGTTTTTT.

This clonotype was detected many times. This rearrangement joins TRBV6-5 to TRBJ2-7, with D tentatively TRBD1 or TRBD2 (6 bases each). This CDR3 comprises 16 residues. Germline-derived CDR1 and CDR2 are MNHEY and SVGAGI. The V end lost 2 bases, the J end lost 5 bases, and 19 bases lay between the germline ends. CDR3 sequence (DNA): TGTGCCAGCAGTTACATATCTCCCGCCCGGGGGCACGAGCAGTACTTC. Its translation: CASSYISPARGHEQYF.

This clonotype showed up many times. The chain employs TRBV5-1 and TRBJ1-2; 9 bases fit TRBD1. The V gene's germline CDR1 is SGHRS and CDR2 YFSETQ. The V gene end was trimmed by 5 bases and the J gene end by 6 bases; junction bases not matched to a gene: 8. The CDR3 runs 14 residues. The CDR3 spells CASSEPGQGDGYTF. The DNA for the CDR3 is TGCGCCAGCAGTGAGCCGGGACAGGGTGATGGCTACACCTTC.

V gene TRBV5-8 combines with J gene TRBJ1-1; possibly TRBD1 for D (6 bases). This CDR3 has 15 amino acids. Germline V lookup: CDR1 SGHTS, CDR2 YDEGEE. The V end was cut by 7 bases, the J end by 1 base, with 17 bases between. Here the CDR3 DNA reads TGTGCCAGCCGATCTGAGGGGGTAGGGAACACTGAAGCTTTCTTT. Its protein is CASRSEGVGNTEAFF.

This clonotype is termed medium-sized. The J gene is TRBJ2-2, the V gene TRBV20-1; D may be TRBD1 or TRBD2 (6 bases each). Germline-derived CDR1 and CDR2 are DFQATT and SNEGSKA (reference sequence). Between the trimmed V and J ends, which lost 0 bases and 4 bases, there was a span of 12 bases. The CDR3 consists of 15 residues. The CDR3 protein is CSARDVQGGTGELFF. CDR3 sequence (DNA): TGCAGTGCTAGAGATGTACAGGGAGGCACCGGGGAGCTGTTTTTT.

The J gene is TRBJ1-6, the V gene TRBV30, with D unresolved. Trimming shortened V by 0 bases and J by 9 bases, and 15 bases separated the two germline ends. The CDR3 extends over 15 amino acids. Germline-derived CDR1 and CDR2 are GTSNPN and SVGIG (reference sequence). DNA of the CDR3: TGTGCCTGGAGTGTACCTGATCCGGGCATTTCACCCCTCCACTTT. This encodes CAWSVPDPGISPLHF.

This clonotype was seen more than once but under ten times. The CDR3 bases are TGTGCCTGGAGGTCACAGAACACCGGGGAGCTGTTTTTT. This translates into CAWRSQNTGELFF. The chain joins TRBV30 to TRBJ2-2; D ambiguous. The ends were cut back, 3 bases at V and 1 base at J, with 6 bases in the middle. This CDR3 is 13 amino acids long. The germline V gene has CDR1 GTSNPN and CDR2 SVGIG (reference sequence).

Ten or more counts support this clonotype. This chain uses TRBV4-1 with TRBJ2-5; 12 bases match TRBD2. Germline CDR1 is MGHRA and CDR2 is YSYEKL. Losses at the gene ends were 6 bases for V and 5 bases for J; bases not matched to a gene: 10. The CDR3 is 16 residues long. The CDR3: CASRLGLAGNQETQYF. The CDR3 DNA follows: TGCGCCAGCAGACTAGGACTAGCGGGGAATCAGGAGACCCAGTACTTC.

The chain couples TRBV7-9 to TRBJ2-3; TRBD1 aligns across 7 bases. Germline assignment: CDR1 SEHNR and CDR2 FQNEAQ (reference sequence). This CDR3 is built from 14 residues. Germline trimming cut 5 bases from V and 3 bases from J; bases unmatched to any gene: 5. The CDR3 DNA reads TGTGCCAGCAGCCCAGGGGGTCCTACAGATACGCAGTATTTT. Protein sequence: CASSPGGPTDTQYF.

In this sample, this clonotype turned up a few times. Being one base from a much bigger clone, this may be a read error. The J gene is TRBJ1-6, the V gene TRBV11-3; 7 bases match TRBD1. With 2 bases clipped from V and 7 bases from J, the junction kept 5 bases outside the gene matches. The CDR3 length is 15 residues. Germline CDR1 SGHNT, CDR2 YENEEA. CDR3 loop: CASSLKDRTNSPLHF. CDR3 nucleotide sequence: TGTGCCAGCAGCTTAAAGGACAGGACAAATTCACCCCTCCACTTT.

This clonotype has ten or more counts. V gene TRBV7-9 combines with J gene TRBJ2-3; D perhaps matches TRBD2 (5 bases). Trimming left V 7 bases short and J 14 bases short, with 25 bases between. The CDR3 is made up of 14 amino acids. Germline CDR1 is SEHNR and CDR2 is FQNEAQ (reference sequence). CDR3 nucleotides: TGTGCCAGCACCACCAGTTTGGAAACTGGGAGTCCGTATTTT. Translation gives CASTTSLETGSPYF.

At least ten counts were recorded for this clonotype. V is TRBV7-3 and J is TRBJ1-2; D call uncertain. This CDR3 spans 14 amino acids. Trimming pared 5 bases from V and 7 bases from J, leaving 17 bases between. Germline V CDR1 and CDR2: SGHTA, FQGTGA. CDR3 sequence (DNA): TGTGCCAGCAGCCCCTCCCCGGGTAGCGGTGGCTACACCTTC. It codes for CASSPSPGSGGYTF.

This clonotype was picked up a small number of times. The chain carries TRBV3-1 and TRBJ1-2, with D perhaps matching TRBD1 (6 bases). The CDR3 consists of 15 residues. V was trimmed by 3 bases and J by 7 bases, leaving 18 bases between them. The germline V gene has CDR1 LGHDT and CDR2 YNNKEL (reference sequence). CDR3 sequence: CASSQPAPGTSGYTF. The CDR3 DNA is TGTGCCAGCAGCCAGCCCGCTCCGGGGACAAGTGGCTACACCTTC. The whole variable domain, filled in from reference TRBV3-1 and TRBJ1-2, reads DTAVSQTPKYLVTQMGNDKSIKCEQNLGHDTMYWYKQDSKKFLKIMFSYNNKELIINETVPNRFSPKSPDKAHLNLHINSLELGDSAVYFCASSQPAPGTSGYTFGSGTRLTVV.

This clonotype has a count of ten or more. The rearrangement joins TRBV2 to TRBJ2-1, with TRBD2 matching over 11 bases. Unmatched junction bases numbered 10, after V lost 6 bases and J lost 12 bases. The CDR3 is 14 amino acids. Per germline, CDR1 SNHLY and CDR2 FYNNEI. CDR3 amino acids: CASRTGTSGTAQFF. The CDR3 DNA sequence: TGTGCCAGCAGAACGGGGACTAGCGGCACGGCGCAGTTCTTC.